The following is a TCR beta chain sequence with its context. This clonotype was counted many times. What antigen it recognizes has not been identified. It has no much larger one-base neighbor in the sample; base qualities were not kept. This entry is derived from a study of breast tumors, draining lymph nodes, adjacent tissues (dated by TCRdb to about 2016). Notes on the research overall: The study compared TCR beta repertoires across tumor, adjacent nontumor tissue and axillary lymph nodes from breast cancer patients. In human breast cancer, the study set out to assess how tumor, surrounding tissue and draining lymph node repertoires relate to one another and whether T cells might be exchanged between them.

CDR1 is given as PRHDT and CDR2 as FYEKMQ, both from the germline V gene (reference sequence). The germline V and J ends show losses of 5 bases and 7 bases respectively, and no gene match explains 2 bases of the junction. Including the terminal cysteine and phenylalanine, the CDR3 comprises 13 residues. The read is trimmed to its CDR3 DNA, 39 bases read in frame from base 1. Data came from an Illumina HiSeq 2000. TCR beta chain libraries were generated by multiplex PCR amplification. High-throughput sequencing was used to analyze the amplified TCR beta chain products. The public reads were reanalyzed by TCRdb: fastp trimming at Q25, MiXCR alignment, in-frame beta chains only. Rows with a matching CDR3 protein are joined into one entry that keeps the most common DNA and genes. The sample contains fewer than 80,000 distinct CDR3 sequences, approximately 40% of them found a single time. Over 7.5% of the sample comes from the top ten.

Study-level results and caveats: The similarity between tumor and nontumor tissue repertoires was significantly greater in luminal-like breast cancer than in basal-like breast cancer. The study presented the conclusion that tumor T cells originate in lymph nodes as consistent with a hypothesis, not as something directly demonstrated. The data were considered consistent with the idea that most tumor T cells come from the lymph node and then expand in tumor tissue. Tumors showed preferential V and J gene usage, and their T-cell repertoire diversity fell below that of lymph nodes yet above that of nontumor tissue.

The V and J segments used are TRBV13 and TRBJ2-1, with 10 central nucleotides matching TRBD1. This clonotype was sampled from a female donor with breast cancer. Some clones in this sample may be carry-over from other donors' samples. The sample was breast tumor tissue. For the CDR3, the sequence is CASSPGQGNEQFF. The DNA reads as follows: TGTGCCAGCAGCCCGGGACAGGGGAATGAGCAGTTCTTC.